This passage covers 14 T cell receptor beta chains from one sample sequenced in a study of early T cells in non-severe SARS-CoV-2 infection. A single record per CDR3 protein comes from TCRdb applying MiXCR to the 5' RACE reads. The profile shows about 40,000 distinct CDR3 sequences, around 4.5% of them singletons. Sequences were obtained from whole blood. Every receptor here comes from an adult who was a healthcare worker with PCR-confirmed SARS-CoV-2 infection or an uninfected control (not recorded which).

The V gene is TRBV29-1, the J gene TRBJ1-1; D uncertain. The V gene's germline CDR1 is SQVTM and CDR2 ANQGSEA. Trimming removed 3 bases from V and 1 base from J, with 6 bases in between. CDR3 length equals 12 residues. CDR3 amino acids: CSVDGTNTEAFF. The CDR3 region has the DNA TGCAGCGTTGACGGCACGAACACTGAAGCTTTCTTT.

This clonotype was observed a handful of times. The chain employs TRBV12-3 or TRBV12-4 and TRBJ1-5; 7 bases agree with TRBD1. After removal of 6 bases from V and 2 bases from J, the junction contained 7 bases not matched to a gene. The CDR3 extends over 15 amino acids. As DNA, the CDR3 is TGTGCCAGCAGAAAACAGGGGTTTGGCAATCAGCCCCAGCATTTT. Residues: CASRKQGFGNQPQHF.

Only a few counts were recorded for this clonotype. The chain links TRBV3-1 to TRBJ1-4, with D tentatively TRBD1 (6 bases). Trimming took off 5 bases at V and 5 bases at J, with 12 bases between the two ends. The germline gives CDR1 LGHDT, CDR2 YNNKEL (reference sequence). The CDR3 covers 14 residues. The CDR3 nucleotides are TGTGCCAGCAGCTCACGACAGGAAAATGAAAAACTGTTTTTT. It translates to CASSSRQENEKLFF.

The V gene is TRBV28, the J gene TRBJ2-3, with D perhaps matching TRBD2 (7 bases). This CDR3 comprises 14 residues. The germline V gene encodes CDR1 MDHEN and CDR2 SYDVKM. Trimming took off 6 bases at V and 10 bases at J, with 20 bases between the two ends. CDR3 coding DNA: TGTGCCAGCAGCCTGACTAGCAGGGGCGGTGCGCAGTATTTT. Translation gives CASSLTSRGGAQYF.

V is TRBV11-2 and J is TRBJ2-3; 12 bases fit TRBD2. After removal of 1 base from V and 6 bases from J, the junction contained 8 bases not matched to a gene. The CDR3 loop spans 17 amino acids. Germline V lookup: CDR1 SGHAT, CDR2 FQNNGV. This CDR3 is CASSLALTSGRSDTQYF. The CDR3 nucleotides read TGTGCCAGCAGCTTAGCACTCACTAGCGGGAGGTCTGATACGCAGTATTTT. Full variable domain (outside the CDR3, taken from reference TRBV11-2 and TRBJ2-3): EAGVAQSPRYKIIEKRQSVAFWCNPISGHATLYWYQQILGQGPKLLIQFQNNGVVDDSQLPKDRFSAERLKGVDSTLKIQPAKLEDSAVYLCASSLALTSGRSDTQYFGPGTRLTVL.

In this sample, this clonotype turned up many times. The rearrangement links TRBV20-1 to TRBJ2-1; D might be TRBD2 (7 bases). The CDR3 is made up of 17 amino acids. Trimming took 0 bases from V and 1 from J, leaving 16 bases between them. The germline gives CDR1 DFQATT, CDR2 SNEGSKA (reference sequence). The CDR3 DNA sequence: TGCAGTGCTAGAGATGGTGGGGGGGCTGTGTCCTACAATGAGCAGTTCTTC. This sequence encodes CSARDGGGAVSYNEQFF.

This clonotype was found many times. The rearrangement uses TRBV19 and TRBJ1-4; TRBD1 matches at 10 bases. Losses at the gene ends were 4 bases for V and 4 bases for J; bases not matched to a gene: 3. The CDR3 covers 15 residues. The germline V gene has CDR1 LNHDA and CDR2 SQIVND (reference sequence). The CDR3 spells CASSTGQGFNEKLFF. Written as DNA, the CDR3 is TGTGCCAGTAGTACGGGACAGGGGTTTAATGAAAAACTGTTTTTT.

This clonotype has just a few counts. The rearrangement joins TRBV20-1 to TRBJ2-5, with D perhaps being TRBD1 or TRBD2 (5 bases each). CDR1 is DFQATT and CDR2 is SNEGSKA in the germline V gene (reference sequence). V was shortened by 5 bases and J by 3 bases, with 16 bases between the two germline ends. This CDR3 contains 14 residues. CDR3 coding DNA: TGCAGTGCTCAGGATAATGGGGGTAAAGAGACCCAGTACTTC. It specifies CSAQDNGGKETQYF.

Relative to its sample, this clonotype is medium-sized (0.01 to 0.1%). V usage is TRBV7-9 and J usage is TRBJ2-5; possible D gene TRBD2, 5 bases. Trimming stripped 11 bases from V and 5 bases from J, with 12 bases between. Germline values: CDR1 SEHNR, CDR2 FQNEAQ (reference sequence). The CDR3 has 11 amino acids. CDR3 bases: TGTGCCGCTCGGGGAGTGGAGACCCAGTACTTC. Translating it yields CAARGVETQYF.

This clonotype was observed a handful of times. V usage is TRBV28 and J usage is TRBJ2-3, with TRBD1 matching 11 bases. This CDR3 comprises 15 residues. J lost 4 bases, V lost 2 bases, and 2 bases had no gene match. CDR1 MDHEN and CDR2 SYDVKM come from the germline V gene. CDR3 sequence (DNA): TGTGCCAGCAGTTTAAGGACAGGGGGCGCAGATACGCAGTATTTT. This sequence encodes CASSLRTGGADTQYF.

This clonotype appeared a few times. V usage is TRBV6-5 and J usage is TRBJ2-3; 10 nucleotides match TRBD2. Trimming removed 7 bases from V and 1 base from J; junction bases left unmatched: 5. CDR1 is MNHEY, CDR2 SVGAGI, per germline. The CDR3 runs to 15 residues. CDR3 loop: CASTGGTSGTDTQYF. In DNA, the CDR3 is TGTGCCAGCACAGGAGGGACTAGCGGCACAGATACGCAGTATTTT.

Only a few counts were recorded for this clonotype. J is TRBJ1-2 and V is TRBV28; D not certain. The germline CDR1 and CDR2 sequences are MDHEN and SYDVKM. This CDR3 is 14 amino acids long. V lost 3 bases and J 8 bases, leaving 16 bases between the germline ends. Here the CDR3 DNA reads TGTGCCAGCAGTTTGGCCCAAGGGCAGCGCGGCTACACCTTC. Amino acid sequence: CASSLAQGQRGYTF.

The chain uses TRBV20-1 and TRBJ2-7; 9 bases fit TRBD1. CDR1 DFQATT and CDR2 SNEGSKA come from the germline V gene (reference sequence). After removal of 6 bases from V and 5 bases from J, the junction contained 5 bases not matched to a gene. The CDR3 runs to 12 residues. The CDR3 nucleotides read TGCAGTGCCCCGGGACAGGGCCACGAGCAGTACTTC. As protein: CSAPGQGHEQYF.

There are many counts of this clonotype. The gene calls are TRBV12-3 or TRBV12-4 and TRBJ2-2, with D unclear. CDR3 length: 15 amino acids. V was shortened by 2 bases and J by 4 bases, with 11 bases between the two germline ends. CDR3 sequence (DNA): TGTGCCAGCAGTTTACGCCCGGCAGCCACCGGGGAGCTGTTTTTT. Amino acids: CASSLRPAATGELFF.